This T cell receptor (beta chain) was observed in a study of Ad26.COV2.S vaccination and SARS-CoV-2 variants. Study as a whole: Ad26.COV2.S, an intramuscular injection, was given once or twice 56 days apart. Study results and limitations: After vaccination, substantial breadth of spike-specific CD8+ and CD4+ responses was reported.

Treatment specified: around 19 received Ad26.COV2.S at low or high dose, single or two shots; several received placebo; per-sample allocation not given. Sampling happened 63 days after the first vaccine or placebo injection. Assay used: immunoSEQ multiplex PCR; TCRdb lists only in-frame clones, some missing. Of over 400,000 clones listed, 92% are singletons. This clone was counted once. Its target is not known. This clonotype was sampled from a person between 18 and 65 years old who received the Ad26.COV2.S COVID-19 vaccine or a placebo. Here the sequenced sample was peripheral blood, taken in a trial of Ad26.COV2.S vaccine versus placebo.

The CDR3 is CASSYGASEAFF. For the CDR3, the DNA is TGTGCCAGCAGTTACGGGGCCTCTGAAGCTTTCTTT. This chain uses TRBV6-2 or TRBV6-3 with TRBJ1-1; weak D call: TRBD1 (5 bases). Germline CDR1 MNHEY, CDR2 SVGEGT. The CDR3 totals 12 residues. Between the trimmed V and J ends, which lost 2 bases and 6 bases, there was a span of 7 bases.